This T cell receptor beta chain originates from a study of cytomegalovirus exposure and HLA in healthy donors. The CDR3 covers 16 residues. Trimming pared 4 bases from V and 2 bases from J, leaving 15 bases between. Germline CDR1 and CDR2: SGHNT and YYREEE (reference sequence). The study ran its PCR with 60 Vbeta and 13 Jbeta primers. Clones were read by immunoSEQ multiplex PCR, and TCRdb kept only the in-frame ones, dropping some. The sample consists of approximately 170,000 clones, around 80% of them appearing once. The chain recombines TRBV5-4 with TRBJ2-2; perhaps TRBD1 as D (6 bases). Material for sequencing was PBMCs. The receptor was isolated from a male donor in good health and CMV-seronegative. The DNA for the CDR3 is TGTGCCAGCAGCCCGGGACAAGTCGGCAACACCGGGGAGCTGTTTTTT. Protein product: CASSPGQVGNTGELFF.